This T cell receptor (beta chain) was observed in a study of human T cells and chemical hapten exposure. Study-level information: Per-sample variation in TCR yield stemmed mainly from small pooled library volume differences.

For this clonotype: Its specificity is unknown.

Single cDNA molecules in the library carried unique molecular identifiers attached during preparation. Original data processing: Samples ranged from about 23,224 to 690,600 TCRs, with a median of roughly 93,000. TCRdb itself ran the reads through MiXCR, one entry per CDR3 protein. The V and J calls and clone size are TCRdb's, not the authors'. The sample has 600 or so distinct CDR3 sequences; 86% are singletons. General study findings and limits: Following DPC sensitization, TCRs present above 1 in 1000 frequency showed no change.

The CDR3 runs 15 residues. Germline V CDR1 and CDR2: SEHNR, FQNEAQ (reference sequence). The V end lost 3 bases, the J end lost 0 bases, and 8 bases lay between the germline ends. Whole blood that had not been fractionated was the source of extracted total RNA. Material for sequencing was whole blood. The receptor comes from a human donor with alopecia, or a healthy volunteer (not recorded which). Some clones in this sample may be carry-over from other donors' samples. This table probably holds off-target reads from a library built for another chain. The chain employs TRBV7-9 and TRBJ2-2; D ambiguous. CDR3 residues: CASSFQLPNTGELFF. DNA of the CDR3: TGTGCCAGCAGCTTTCAACTCCCGAACACCGGGGAGCTGTTTTTT.